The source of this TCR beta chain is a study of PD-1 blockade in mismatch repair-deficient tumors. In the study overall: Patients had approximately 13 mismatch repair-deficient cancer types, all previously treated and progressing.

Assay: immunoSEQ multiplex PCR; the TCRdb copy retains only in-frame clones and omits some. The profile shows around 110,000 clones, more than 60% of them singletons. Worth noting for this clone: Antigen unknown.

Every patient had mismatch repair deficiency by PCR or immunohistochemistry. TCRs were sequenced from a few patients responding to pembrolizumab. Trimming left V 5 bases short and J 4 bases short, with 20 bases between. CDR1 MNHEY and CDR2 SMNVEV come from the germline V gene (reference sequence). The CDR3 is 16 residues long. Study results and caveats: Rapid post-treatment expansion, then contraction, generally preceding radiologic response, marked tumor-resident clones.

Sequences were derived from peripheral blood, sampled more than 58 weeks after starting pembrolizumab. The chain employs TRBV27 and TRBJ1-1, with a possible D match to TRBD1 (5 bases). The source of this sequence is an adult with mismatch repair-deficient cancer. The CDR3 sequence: CASSPGHLVRATEAFF. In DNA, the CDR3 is TGTGCCAGCAGTCCTGGACATTTGGTCAGGGCCACTGAAGCTTTCTTT.